This TCR beta chain came from a study of PD-1 blockade in mismatch repair-deficient tumors. Study information: Patients had approximately 11 mismatch repair-deficient cancer types, all previously treated and progressing.

Method: immunoSEQ multiplex PCR; TCRdb's copy keeps in-frame clones and lacks some. The sample holds approximately 110,000 clones, 60% to 85% seen once. The TCR-sequenced patients were three responders to pembrolizumab. The germline CDR1 and CDR2 sequences are LGHNA and YSLEER. CDR3 size: 16 residues. Trimming took 0 bases from V and 6 from J; bases not matched to a gene: 3. Sequenced material: peripheral blood, taken just over 59 weeks after starting pembrolizumab. J is TRBJ2-1 and V is TRBV4-3, with 12 bases identical to TRBD2. The origin of this receptor is an adult with mismatch repair-deficient cancer. The CDR3 nucleotides are TGCGCCAGCAGCCAAGATTCACTAGCGGGAGGCAATGAGCAGTTCTTC. Amino acid sequence: CASSQDSLAGGNEQFF.